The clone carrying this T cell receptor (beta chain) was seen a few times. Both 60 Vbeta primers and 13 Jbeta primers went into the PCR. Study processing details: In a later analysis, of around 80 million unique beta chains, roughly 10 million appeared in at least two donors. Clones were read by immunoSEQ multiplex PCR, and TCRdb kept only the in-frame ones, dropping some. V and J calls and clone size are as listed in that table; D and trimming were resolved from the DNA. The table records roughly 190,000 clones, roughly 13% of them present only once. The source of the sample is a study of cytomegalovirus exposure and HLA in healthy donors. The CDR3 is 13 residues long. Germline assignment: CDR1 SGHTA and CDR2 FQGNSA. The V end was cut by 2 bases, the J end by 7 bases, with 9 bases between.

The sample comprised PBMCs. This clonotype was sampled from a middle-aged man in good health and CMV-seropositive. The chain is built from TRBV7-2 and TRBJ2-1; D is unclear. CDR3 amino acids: CASSLSLGNEQFF. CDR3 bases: TGTGCCAGCAGCTTATCGCTCGGTAATGAGCAGTTCTTC.